The T cell receptor (beta chain) described here comes from a study of glioma-infiltrating T cells after dendritic cell vaccination. Study-wide background: Glioblastoma patients came from Phase I and II dendritic cell vaccination trials.

Assay used: immunoSEQ multiplex PCR; TCRdb lists only in-frame clones, some missing. There are tens of thousands of clones in the sample; about 85% occur only once, and approximately 10% lies in the top ten. Study conclusions and caveats: No direct clonality-survival link was found; a diverse polyclonal response may matter.

Comments on this clone: The antigen is not known.

This CDR3 has 18 amino acids. Germline lookup yields CDR1 KGHSH and CDR2 LQKENI. V dropped 5 bases and J dropped 6 bases, with 29 bases sitting between them. None of the glioblastoma patients had an isocitrate dehydrogenase mutation. The chain combines TRBV18 with TRBJ2-7; unclear D gene. The source material was blood, sampled before dendritic cell vaccination. The TCR comes from a human donor with glioblastoma. The CDR3: CASSSNLMTPPELREQYF. The CDR3 bases are TGTGCCAGCTCATCAAACTTGATGACTCCACCCGAGCTCCGCGAGCAGTACTTC.